The entry that follows covers one T cell receptor beta chain sequence. Its antigen is undetermined. These data originate in a study of OX40 agonist ivuxolimab in advanced cancers. Across the whole study: The study reported partial responses in three patients: one hepatocellular carcinoma, two cutaneous melanoma. Whole-study findings and limits: More expanded clones were seen, on average, in CD8+ T cells than in CD4+.

Anyone with autoimmune disease history or systemic immunosuppression was excluded. Method: immunoSEQ multiplex PCR; TCRdb's copy keeps in-frame clones and lacks some. This table holds tens of thousands of clones, about 89% found once. The source of this sequence is an adult with an advanced solid tumor such as melanoma, head and neck, liver or kidney cancer. The sample was CD4+ or CD8+ T cells sorted from blood, taken in a trial of the OX40 agonist ivuxolimab.

For the CDR3, the DNA is TGTGCCAGCAGCGACCCTGGGAAACTGTTTTTT. Its translation is CASSDPGKLFF. The chain recombines TRBV5-4 with TRBJ1-4; D is unclear. Trimming took 4 bases from V and 11 from J, leaving 9 bases between them. This CDR3 is 11 amino acids long. The V gene's germline CDR1 is SGHNT and CDR2 YYREEE (reference sequence).